These 13 T cell receptor beta chains originate from one sample sequenced in a study of T cells in Graves' hyperthyroidism and ophthalmopathy. Regions amplified from RNA transcripts were the TCR beta CDR3 regions. An initial round of RT-PCR targeting the TCR CDR3 relied on the HTBI primer set. TCRdb independently ran MiXCR on the multiplex PCR reads; one entry per CDR3 protein. Seen here are about 360,000 distinct CDR3 sequences, approximately 25% observed once, and the top ten hold over 70%. Material for sequencing was blood. These receptors originate from a man in his forties or fifties with Graves' hyperthyroidism.

At least ten counts were recorded for this clonotype. The V and J genes are TRBV3-1 and TRBJ1-2; TRBD1 is a possible D gene (5 bases). CDR3 length: 15 residues. Germline V gene sequence: CDR1 LGHDT, CDR2 YNNKEL (reference sequence). The V end was cut by 0 bases, the J end by 3 bases, with 11 bases between. This chain's CDR3 is CASSQEPGRYYGYTF. The CDR3 nucleotides read TGTGCCAGCAGCCAAGAGCCGGGACGGTACTATGGCTACACCTTC. The full variable domain, with the rest looked up from reference TRBV3-1 and TRBJ1-2, is DTAVSQTPKYLVTQMGNDKSIKCEQNLGHDTMYWYKQDSKKFLKIMFSYNNKELIINETVPNRFSPKSPDKAHLNLHINSLELGDSAVYFCASSQEPGRYYGYTFGSGTRLTVV.

This rearrangement joins TRBV20-1 to TRBJ1-6; TRBD1 agrees at 7 bases. V was pared by 6 bases and J by 9 bases, with 8 bases of the junction left unmatched. CDR1 is DFQATT and CDR2 is SNEGSKA in the germline V gene (reference sequence). The CDR3 runs to 13 residues. The CDR3 here is CSAQGQFRSPLHF. CDR3 sequence (DNA): TGCAGTGCACAGGGACAGTTTCGTTCACCCCTCCACTTT.

The chain joins TRBV2 to TRBJ1-1; 7 bases map to TRBD1. The V gene's germline CDR1 is SNHLY and CDR2 FYNNEI. J lost 4 bases, V lost 7 bases, and 9 bases had no gene match. The CDR3 has 14 amino acids. The CDR3 nucleotides read TGTGCCAGCATATTAACAGGGGAAGCCACTGAAGCTTTCTTT. Amino acid sequence: CASILTGEATEAFF.

This clonotype came up many times. The genes are TRBV2 and TRBJ2-1; 9 bases map to TRBD2. CDR3 length: 14 residues. V shed 7 bases and J 5 bases; nucleotides not matched to a gene: 6. Germline values: CDR1 SNHLY, CDR2 FYNNEI. The CDR3 nucleotides read TGTGCCAGCATGACCGGGACTAGCAACAATGAGCAGTTCTTC. Translating gives CASMTGTSNNEQFF.

DNA for the CDR3: TGTGCCAGCAGCTTAGTGGGGGGAAATGCGCAGTATTTT. Translated, it gives CASSLVGGNAQYF. This rearrangement joins TRBV7-9 to TRBJ2-3; possibly TRBD2 for D (6 bases). V lost 1 base to trimming and J lost 10 bases, with 12 bases between them. CDR1 and CDR2 (germline): SEHNR, FQNEAQ (reference sequence). This CDR3 spans 13 amino acids.

The chain joins TRBV18 to TRBJ2-5; 9 bases line up with TRBD1. V lost 2 bases, J lost 1 base, and 2 bases stayed unmatched. The CDR3 length is 15 residues. Germline CDR1 reads KGHSH; CDR2 reads LQKENI. CDR3 bases: TGTGCCAGCTCACCAGGGACAGGGCGCCAAGAGACCCAGTACTTC. It yields the protein CASSPGTGRQETQYF.

Many counts were recorded for this clonotype. The V call is TRBV12-5, the J call TRBJ2-1; possible D gene TRBD2, 7 bases. Trimming removed 5 bases at V and 8 bases at J, with 25 bases between. This CDR3 is built from 17 residues. CDR1 is LGHNT, CDR2 FRNRAP, per germline. The CDR3 DNA is TGTGCTAGTGGTACCTCACCCCGGACTAGAAGGGGGTATGAGCAGTTCTTC. Amino acid sequence: CASGTSPRTRRGYEQFF.

In its sample, this clonotype was seen many times. Written as DNA, the CDR3 is TGCGCCAGCAGCTGGGACGGTCGCAATCAGCCCCAGCATTTT. This codes for CASSWDGRNQPQHF. V gene TRBV5-1 combines with J gene TRBJ1-5; TRBD1 is a possible D gene (5 bases). With 3 bases removed from V and 2 bases from J, the gap between germline ends came to 9 bases. The CDR3 extends over 14 amino acids. Germline V gene sequence: CDR1 SGHRS, CDR2 YFSETQ. Looking up the rest from reference TRBV5-1 and TRBJ1-5 gives the full variable domain: KAGVTQTPRYLIKTRGQQVTLSCSPISGHRSVSWYQQTPGQGLQFLFEYFSETQRNKGNFPGRFSGRQFSNSRSEMNVSTLELGDSALYLCASSWDGRNQPQHFGDGTRLSIL.

V and J are TRBV6-5 and TRBJ1-4; D remains ambiguous. V was shortened by 0 bases and J by 0 bases, with 5 bases between the two germline ends. The length of the CDR3 is 15 residues. From germline, CDR1 is MNHEY and CDR2 SVGAGI. CDR3 sequence: CASSYSSATNEKLFF. The CDR3 DNA follows: TGTGCCAGCAGTTACTCGAGTGCAACTAATGAAAAACTGTTTTTT.

This clonotype was recorded a few times. The V call is TRBV5-1, the J call TRBJ1-4, with 8 bases that match TRBD1. Germline assignment: CDR1 SGHRS and CDR2 YFSETQ. The length of the CDR3 is 14 residues. With 2 bases clipped from V and 6 bases from J, the junction kept 3 bases outside the gene matches. The CDR3 nucleotides are TGCGCCAGCAGCTTCAGGGGGCTGGATGAAAAACTGTTTTTT. This codes for CASSFRGLDEKLFF.

This chain connects TRBV27 to TRBJ2-7; tentative D call: TRBD1 (6 bases). CDR1 and CDR2 (germline): MNHEY, SMNVEV (reference sequence). The CDR3 totals 13 residues. V was shortened by 1 base and J by 5 bases, with 9 bases between the two germline ends. CDR3 sequence: CASSLFGTHEQYF. The CDR3 DNA reads as TGTGCCAGCAGTTTATTCGGGACACACGAGCAGTACTTC.

This clonotype was seen more than once but under ten times. This chain connects TRBV10-1 to TRBJ2-7, with 7 bases that match TRBD1. The V and J ends lost 9 bases and 4 bases, in that order; junction bases with no gene match: 12. The length of the CDR3 is 14 residues. Germline V lookup: CDR1 WNHNN, CDR2 SYGVQD (reference sequence). CDR3 sequence: CASSLNRGFYEQYF. The CDR3 coding sequence is TGCGCCAGTTCCTTAAACAGGGGATTTTACGAGCAGTACTTC.

The chain carries TRBV10-2 and TRBJ2-7; D call uncertain. The CDR3 sequence is 13 residues long. Germline values: CDR1 WSHSY, CDR2 SAAADI. Between the trimmed V and J ends, which lost 6 bases and 4 bases, there was a span of 13 bases. CDR3 in amino acids: CASRIALGYEQYF. The DNA of the CDR3 is TGCGCCAGCAGGATAGCATTAGGGTACGAGCAGTACTTC.